Listed here are 7 T cell receptor beta chains from one sample, sequenced in a study of blood T cell repertoires in COVID-19 (dated by TCRdb to about 2020). Preparation of the library involved the immunoSEQ multiplex PCR assay. TCRdb's version of the immuneACCESS table is confined to in-frame rearrangements and falls short of the full clone set. An unresolved V gene accounts for under half of the shortfall where checked; the remainder is of unknown origin. The sample table records 200,000 or so clones; roughly 90% of these occur just once. The ten largest clones take up 2% to 2.5% of the sample. The specimen sequenced was peripheral blood. These receptors all come from a woman in her 50s with acute or convalescent COVID-19.

V is TRBV5-1 and J is TRBJ2-7, with D possibly being TRBD2 (5 bases). Germline V lookup: CDR1 SGHRS, CDR2 YFSETQ. This CDR3 has 15 amino acids. V was clipped by 1 base and J by 6 bases, with 17 bases between them. The CDR3 spells CASSLYGELRGEQYF. DNA of the CDR3: TGCGCCAGCAGCTTGTATGGGGAGCTCCGTGGCGAGCAGTACTTC.

The rearrangement uses TRBV4-1 and TRBJ1-5; possible D gene TRBD1, 5 bases. The CDR3 has 18 residues. V lost 1 base and J 0 bases, leaving 16 bases between the germline ends. The germline V gene encodes CDR1 MGHRA and CDR2 YSYEKL. As DNA, the CDR3 is TGCGCCAGCAGCCAAGTGGACATGGGGTTTTATAGCAATCAGCCCCAGCATTTT. As protein: CASSQVDMGFYSNQPQHF.

This clone has just one count. The chain combines TRBV9 with TRBJ2-5; the match to TRBD1 covers 8 bases. This CDR3 has 16 amino acids. Germline V gives CDR1 SGDLS, CDR2 YYNGEE. The junction had 12 bases not matched to a gene; V was cut back by 3 bases and J by 5 bases. The CDR3 protein is CASSAQQGVSGETQYF. CDR3 coding DNA: TGTGCCAGCAGCGCCCAACAGGGGGTCTCCGGCGAGACCCAGTACTTC.

V gene TRBV7-2 combines with J gene TRBJ1-2; D gene unclear. The germline gives CDR1 SGHTA, CDR2 FQGNSA. Trimming cost V 1 base and J 4 bases, with 10 bases left between them. This CDR3 is built from 14 residues. The CDR3 reads CASSLDRTSYGYTF. Here the CDR3 DNA reads TGTGCCAGCAGCTTAGACAGAACTTCCTATGGCTACACCTTC.

The chain couples TRBV16 to TRBJ2-1; 9 nucleotides match TRBD2. This CDR3 has 16 amino acids. V gave up 4 bases and J gave up 3 bases; unmatched junction bases: 7. CDR1 and CDR2 (germline): KGHSY, FQNENV. The CDR3 DNA sequence: TGTGCCAGCAGCCCAAGGAAGCGGGAGGACTACAATGAGCAGTTCTTC. As protein: CASSPRKREDYNEQFF.

V usage is TRBV4-1 and J usage is TRBJ1-1; a weak D match, TRBD1 (6 bases). Trimming removed 5 bases at V and 6 bases at J, with 10 bases between. This CDR3 is 12 amino acids long. Germline V gives CDR1 MGHRA, CDR2 YSYEKL. The CDR3 sequence: CASSKGTSEAFF. The CDR3 coding sequence is TGCGCCAGCAGCAAGGGGACATCTGAAGCTTTCTTT.

The chain joins TRBV7-3 to TRBJ2-1; 12 bases map to TRBD2. This CDR3 comprises 14 residues. Germline CDR1 and CDR2: SGHTA and FQGTGA. With V trimmed by 5 bases and J by 11 bases, 7 bases remained unmatched. The CDR3 protein is CASSTLAGGQQQFF. DNA of the CDR3: TGTGCCAGCAGCACTCTAGCGGGGGGGCAGCAGCAGTTCTTC.